A selection of T cell receptor beta chains follows, all from one sample in a study of blood T cell repertoires in COVID-19. The method was immunoSEQ multiplex PCR; TCRdb's version includes in-frame clones alone and lacks a portion of them. Of a few hundred thousand clones in the sample, roughly nine tenths were seen once. The sequenced sample was peripheral blood. The origin of the receptors is a man between 18 and 29 years old who had recovered from COVID-19. The CDR3 runs from the conserved cysteine through the conserved F or W. D genes are given only for firm matches. Rows give clone size only sometimes, using once, few, many, or a class for an expanded clone.

>TRBV6-2/TRBV6-3|14|TRBJ1-2|-|-
CASSYSRGTSGYTF
TGTGCCAGCAGTTACTCGAGGGGGACGAGCGGCTACACCTTC
>TRBV5-4|16|TRBJ1-2|TRBD1|-
CASSWTGNENSGGYTF
TGTGCCAGCAGCTGGACAGGGAATGAGAATTCTGGCGGCTACACCTTC
>TRBV6-1|13|TRBJ1-4|-|-
CASSEAGREKLFF
TGTGCCAGCAGTGAGGCAGGAAGAGAAAAACTGTTTTTT
>TRBV6-1|16|TRBJ1-6|-|-
CASSGPLTGLNSPLHF
TGTGCCAGCAGTGGACCACTGACAGGACTCAATTCACCCCTCCACTTT
>TRBV4-3|20|TRBJ2-3|TRBD2|-
CASSQPPSGTSGGRTDTQYF
TGCGCCAGCAGCCAACCCCCGTCTGGGACTAGCGGGGGGCGCACAGATACGCAGTATTTT
>TRBV27|14|TRBJ2-7|TRBD2|-
CASSVQREIYEQYF
TGTGCCAGCAGTGTCCAGCGGGAGATCTACGAGCAGTACTTC
>TRBV2|14|TRBJ1-3|-|few
CASSGSGSGNTIYF
TGTGCCAGCAGTGGGAGCGGCTCTGGAAACACCATATATTTT
>TRBV6-5|13|TRBJ2-7|TRBD1|-
CASSRDRNYEQYF
TGTGCCAGCAGTAGGGACAGGAACTACGAGCAGTACTTC
>TRBV5-1|16|TRBJ2-5|TRBD2|-
CASSLVLAGGGETQYF
TGCGCCAGCAGCTTGGTGCTAGCGGGGGGTGGAGAGACCCAGTACTTC
>TRBV10-3|14|TRBJ1-4|-|-
CAISESGTGEKLFF
TGTGCCATCAGTGAGTCGGGGACTGGGGAAAAACTGTTTTTT
>TRBV19|14|TRBJ2-7|-|-
CASSMSRGSYEQYF
TGTGCCAGTAGTATGAGTAGGGGCTCCTACGAGCAGTACTTC
>TRBV5-1|15|TRBJ2-1|TRBD1|-
CASSLGAGGYNEQFF
TGCGCCAGCAGCTTGGGGGCAGGGGGCTACAATGAGCAGTTCTTC
>TRBV5-6|15|TRBJ1-3|-|-
CASSLRAVSGNTIYF
TGTGCCAGCAGCCTGAGGGCGGTCTCTGGAAACACCATATATTTT
>TRBV5-1|14|TRBJ2-3|TRBD2|-
CASRRTSGTDTQYF
TGCGCCAGCAGGCGGACTAGCGGGACAGATACGCAGTATTTT
>TRBV5-1|13|TRBJ2-5|-|few
CASSWGEGETQYF
TGCGCCAGCAGCTGGGGGGAAGGGGAGACCCAGTACTTC
>TRBV25-1|14|TRBJ1-1|TRBD1|-
CASSARDRGDEAFF
TGTGCCAGCAGTGCCCGGGACAGGGGGGATGAAGCTTTCTTT
>TRBV5-1|18|TRBJ2-7|TRBD2|-
CASSLQLAGGRGAYEQYF
TGCGCCAGCAGCTTGCAACTAGCGGGAGGTCGGGGGGCCTACGAGCAGTACTTC
>TRBV6-5|13|TRBJ2-5|-|-
CASRGGLAETQYF
TGTGCCAGCAGGGGGGGGCTAGCGGAGACCCAGTACTTC
>TRBV7-9|15|TRBJ2-7|TRBD2|-
CASSSPWTSGYEQYF
TGTGCCAGCAGCTCACCCTGGACTAGCGGATACGAGCAGTACTTC
>TRBV9|14|TRBJ2-7|TRBD1|-
CASSRTGHSYEQYF
TGTGCCAGCAGCAGGACAGGGCACTCCTACGAGCAGTACTTC
>TRBV19|16|TRBJ2-6|TRBD1|-
CASSRTGYSGANVLTF
TGTGCCAGTAGTAGGACAGGTTACTCTGGGGCCAACGTCCTGACTTTC
>TRBV27|13|TRBJ1-2|TRBD1|-
CASRTDRGLGYTF
TGTGCCAGCAGGACCGACAGGGGGCTTGGCTACACCTTC
>TRBV5-1|14|TRBJ2-1|TRBD2|-
CASSLGREGTEQFF
TGCGCCAGCAGCTTGGGGCGGGAGGGGACTGAGCAGTTCTTC
>TRBV7-2|15|TRBJ1-2|-|-
CASSLKRDTAYGYTF
TGTGCCAGCAGCTTAAAGCGGGACACTGCCTATGGCTACACCTTC
>TRBV30|13|TRBJ1-1|TRBD1|-
CACQAPGGTEAFF
TGTGCCTGTCAGGCGCCAGGGGGCACTGAAGCTTTCTTT
>TRBV4-2|15|TRBJ2-5|-|-
CASSQAVAEQETQYF
TGTGCCAGCAGCCAAGCGGTGGCGGAACAAGAGACCCAGTACTTC
>TRBV11-3|14|TRBJ2-7|TRBD1|-
CASSESTGAYEQYF
TGTGCCAGCAGCGAGAGTACAGGGGCCTACGAGCAGTACTTC
>TRBV3-1/TRBV3-2|16|TRBJ2-1|-|-
CASSQVWGGMHNEQFF
TGTGCCAGCAGCCAAGTGTGGGGAGGTATGCACAATGAGCAGTTCTTC
>TRBV5-5|16|TRBJ1-6|-|-
CASSLVGGSSESPLHF
TGTGCCAGCAGCTTGGTGGGAGGGTCGTCTGAATCACCCCTCCACTTT
>TRBV19|13|TRBJ2-7|-|-
CASSITSGMGQYF
TGTGCCAGTAGTATTACCTCAGGTATGGGGCAGTACTTC
>TRBV30|15|TRBJ1-1|-|-
CAWSARTAEGGGAFF
TGTGCCTGGAGCGCCCGGACAGCAGAGGGGGGGGGAGCTTTCTTT
>TRBV19|14|TRBJ2-7|-|-
CASSRQGFPYEQYF
TGTGCCAGTAGTAGGCAGGGGTTTCCCTACGAGCAGTACTTC
>TRBV5-1|14|TRBJ2-1|-|-
CASSLAQRDNEQFF
TGCGCCAGCAGCTTGGCCCAGCGGGACAATGAGCAGTTCTTC
>TRBV30|19|TRBJ2-3|TRBD2|-
CAWSLIRQTGLAGVRTQYF
TGTGCCTGGAGCCTCATTCGTCAAACGGGACTAGCGGGAGTCAGGACGCAGTATTTT
>TRBV7-2|15|TRBJ2-3|-|-
CASSSSMGRTDTQYF
TGTGCCAGCAGCTCCTCCATGGGCCGGACAGATACGCAGTATTTT
>TRBV6-5|15|TRBJ1-4|-|-
CASRTGVPTNEKLFF
TGTGCCAGCAGAACGGGGGTGCCAACTAATGAAAAACTGTTTTTT
>TRBV5-1|15|TRBJ1-5|-|-
CASSLDGQKNQPQHF
TGCGCCAGCAGCTTGGACGGACAGAAAAATCAGCCCCAGCATTTT
>TRBV7-8|13|TRBJ1-2|-|-
CASSRTTDYGYTF
TGTGCCAGCAGCCGGACAACCGACTATGGCTACACCTTC
>TRBV19|14|TRBJ1-2|TRBD1|-
CASSKQGADYGYTF
TGTGCCAGTAGTAAACAGGGGGCTGACTATGGCTACACCTTC
>TRBV4-2|16|TRBJ2-5|TRBD2|-
CASSQGLAGGWETQYF
TGTGCCAGCAGCCAAGGGCTAGCGGGGGGTTGGGAGACCCAGTACTTC
>TRBV4-1|19|TRBJ2-1|TRBD2|-
CASSYPGLAGGQPNNEQFF
TGCGCCAGCAGCTACCCTGGACTAGCGGGAGGCCAACCCAACAATGAGCAGTTCTTC
>TRBV19|13|TRBJ1-6|TRBD1|-
CASRRDRDSPLHF
TGTGCCAGTCGCCGGGACAGGGATTCACCCCTCCACTTT
>TRBV5-4|15|TRBJ2-3|-|-
CASSSSAAATDTQYF
TGTGCCAGCAGCTCGTCTGCGGCGGCCACAGATACGCAGTATTTT
>TRBV7-2|15|TRBJ2-1|-|-
CASSLAGGTYNEQFF
TGTGCCAGCAGCTTAGCAGGCGGGACCTACAATGAGCAGTTCTTC
>TRBV12-3/TRBV12-4|11|TRBJ2-7|-|-
CASSSYYEQYF
TGTGCCAGCAGTTCCTACTACGAGCAGTACTTC
>TRBV4-1|17|TRBJ1-5|TRBD1|-
CASSQVTGGGPNQPQHF
TGCGCCAGCAGCCAAGTGACAGGGGGCGGGCCCAATCAGCCCCAGCATTTT
>TRBV6-4|14|TRBJ2-1|-|-
CASSSTPHSGEQFF
TGTGCCAGCAGCTCGACTCCACACTCGGGTGAGCAGTTCTTC
>TRBV3-1/TRBV3-2|16|TRBJ2-5|TRBD2|-
CASSQETGGPFGTQYF
TGTGCCAGCAGCCAAGAGACGGGAGGCCCCTTTGGGACCCAGTACTTC